This TCR beta chain was recovered during a study of CD8+CD57+ T cells in acquired aplastic anemia. The template for TCR beta VDJ and CDR3 sequence profiling was genomic DNA. Each CDR3 protein gets one entry after TCRdb re-called the reads with MiXCR. The sample has fewer than 150,000 distinct CDR3 sequences, 48% seen once; the top ten hold 2% to 3%. Germline lookup yields CDR1 KGHDR and CDR2 SFDVKD. The CDR3 spans 15 residues. Trimming removed 0 bases from V and 5 bases from J, with 11 bases in between. The sequencing sample was made of sorted CD4+, CD8+, or CD8+CD57+ T cells (not recorded which) from PBMCs. This receptor was identified in a human donor in good health, serving as a control. The chain uses TRBV24-1 and TRBJ2-3; no clear D. CDR3: CATSDLDAELDTQYF. In DNA, the CDR3 is TGTGCCACCAGTGATTTGGATGCCGAATTAGATACGCAGTATTTT.